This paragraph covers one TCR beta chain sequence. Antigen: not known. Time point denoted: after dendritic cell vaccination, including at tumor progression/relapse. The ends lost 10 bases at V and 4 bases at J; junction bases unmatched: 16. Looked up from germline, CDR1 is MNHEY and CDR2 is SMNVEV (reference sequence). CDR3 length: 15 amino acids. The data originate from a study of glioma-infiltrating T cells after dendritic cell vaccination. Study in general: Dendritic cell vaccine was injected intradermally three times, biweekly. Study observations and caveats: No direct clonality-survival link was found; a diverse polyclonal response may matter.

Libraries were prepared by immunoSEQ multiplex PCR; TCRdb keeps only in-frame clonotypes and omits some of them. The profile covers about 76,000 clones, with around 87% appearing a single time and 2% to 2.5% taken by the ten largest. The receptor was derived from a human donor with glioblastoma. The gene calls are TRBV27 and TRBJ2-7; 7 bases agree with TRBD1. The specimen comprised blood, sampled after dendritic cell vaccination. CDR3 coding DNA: TGTGCCACCCTTCGACAGGGCTTGAAGAAATACGAGCAGTACTTC. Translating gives CATLRQGLKKYEQYF.